Shown below are 19 T cell receptor beta chains from a single sample sequenced in a study of T cells in Graves' hyperthyroidism and ophthalmopathy. Amplified TCR beta CDR3 regions derived from RNA transcripts. TCR CDR3 underwent first-round RT-PCR with the HTBI primer set. TCRdb processed the multiplex PCR reads anew with MiXCR; each CDR3 protein has one entry. This table holds approximately 400,000 distinct CDR3 sequences, approximately 14% found once. Sequences were obtained from blood. These receptors came from an older woman with Graves' hyperthyroidism.

There are many counts of this clonotype. The chain joins TRBV11-2 to TRBJ2-7, with D perhaps matching TRBD1 (5 bases). Germline V lookup: CDR1 SGHAT, CDR2 FQNNGV. V lost 1 base and J 3 bases, leaving 13 bases between the germline ends. The length of the CDR3 is 15 residues. The CDR3 sequence: CASSLVPQEGYEQYF. The CDR3 nucleotides read TGTGCCAGCAGCTTAGTTCCACAGGAAGGCTACGAGCAGTACTTC.

This clonotype was picked up many times. The V and J genes are TRBV7-9 and TRBJ1-2; TRBD1 matches at 8 bases. Unmatched junction bases numbered 6, after V lost 4 bases and J lost 2 bases. Germline CDR1 and CDR2: SEHNR and FQNEAQ (reference sequence). The CDR3 is made up of 15 amino acids. CDR3 amino acids: CASSSYRGANYGYTF. The CDR3 bases are TGTGCCAGCAGCTCATACAGGGGGGCGAACTATGGCTACACCTTC.

This clonotype has at least ten counts. The chain employs TRBV2 and TRBJ2-7, with D possibly TRBD1 on 6 matching bases. The V end lost 7 bases, the J end lost 2 bases, and 9 bases lay between the germline ends. The germline V gene encodes CDR1 SNHLY and CDR2 FYNNEI. CDR3 length: 12 residues. The DNA for the CDR3 is TGTGCCAGCAAGGGACAAACCTACGAGCAGTACTTC. Protein product: CASKGQTYEQYF.

The chain carries TRBV7-2 and TRBJ2-7; TRBD2 might be the D (6 bases). The CDR3 extends over 15 amino acids. The V gene lost 3 bases and the J gene lost 5 bases, with 17 bases spanning the gap. CDR1 SGHTA and CDR2 FQGNSA come from the germline V gene. In DNA, the CDR3 is TGTGCCAGCAGCTTGGGGGGTACCGGCATGGACGAGCAGTACTTC. Residues: CASSLGGTGMDEQYF.

This clonotype showed up many times. This rearrangement joins TRBV20-1 to TRBJ1-2; weak D call: TRBD1 (5 bases). V gave up 5 bases and J gave up 0 bases, with 13 bases separating them. Germline CDR1 DFQATT, CDR2 SNEGSKA (reference sequence). This CDR3 region has 14 residues. CDR3 sequence: CSARRDAANYGYTF. Written as DNA, the CDR3 is TGCAGTGCTCGCCGGGACGCCGCTAACTATGGCTACACCTTC.

The chain joins TRBV4-1 to TRBJ1-5, with D possibly matching TRBD1 (5 bases). Germline V lookup: CDR1 MGHRA, CDR2 YSYEKL. Deletions cut 4 bases from V and 5 bases from J, with 18 bases between. This CDR3 spans 16 amino acids. CDR3: CASSLTLQGGYQPQHF. The CDR3 nucleotides read TGCGCCAGCAGCCTGACCCTTCAGGGCGGATATCAGCCCCAGCATTTT.

This clonotype was counted at least ten times. V gene TRBV6-1 combines with J gene TRBJ2-2; 11 bases align to TRBD1. Germline values: CDR1 MNHNS, CDR2 SASEGT. The CDR3 spans 18 residues. V lost 5 bases to trimming and J lost 1 base; unmatched junction nucleotides: 9. CDR3 in amino acids: CASSRGTGGWRNTGELFF. In DNA form, the CDR3 reads TGTGCCAGCAGTCGGGGGACAGGGGGTTGGAGGAACACCGGGGAGCTGTTTTTT.

The sample holds many counts of this clonotype. The rearrangement uses TRBV5-6 and TRBJ1-1; D remains unclear. The CDR3 is 13 amino acids. V was shortened by 0 bases and J by 4 bases, with 7 bases between the two germline ends. The V gene's germline CDR1 is SGHDT and CDR2 YYEEEE. The CDR3 region is CASSLGGTTEAFF. The CDR3 DNA reads as TGTGCCAGCAGCTTGGGAGGTACCACTGAAGCTTTCTTT.

This clonotype was observed at least ten times. The rearrangement joins TRBV28 to TRBJ1-2; D call uncertain. The CDR3 has 16 residues. Germline values: CDR1 MDHEN, CDR2 SYDVKM. The germline V and J ends were trimmed by 8 bases and 1 base, with 20 bases remaining between them. The CDR3 sequence is CASGLEAADLNYGYTF. DNA for the CDR3: TGTGCCAGCGGCCTTGAGGCGGCCGATCTTAACTATGGCTACACCTTC.

This clonotype was counted between two and nine times. This chain joins TRBV6-2 or TRBV6-3 and TRBJ1-5; TRBD1 aligns across 8 bases. Trimming removed 6 bases from V and 5 bases from J; junction bases left unmatched: 6. The germline V gene has CDR1 MNHEY and CDR2 SVGEGT. CDR3 length: 14 residues. The CDR3 reads CASRYGTGHQPQHF. CDR3 nucleotides: TGTGCCAGCAGGTACGGGACAGGCCATCAGCCCCAGCATTTT.

The rearrangement uses TRBV5-6 and TRBJ2-1; no definite D call. V lost 1 base to trimming and J lost 8 bases, with 13 bases between them. The CDR3 extends over 14 amino acids. CDR1 is SGHDT, CDR2 YYEEEE, per germline. The DNA for the CDR3 is TGTGCCAGCAGCTTGTTCACGGCGATCCATGAGCAGTTCTTC. Protein product: CASSLFTAIHEQFF.

This clonotype was counted many times. The chain links TRBV11-2 to TRBJ2-3, with 11 bases fitting TRBD2. V was pared by 4 bases and J by 3 bases, with 12 bases of the junction left unmatched. The CDR3 has 18 amino acids. Germline V gene data show CDR1 as SGHAT and CDR2 as FQNNGV. The CDR3 coding sequence is TGTGCCAGCAGCTACTTAGCGGGAGGGCCTGTGTTTACAGATACGCAGTATTTT. This gives the protein CASSYLAGGPVFTDTQYF.

The chain employs TRBV28 and TRBJ2-2; D is possibly TRBD1 or TRBD2 (5 bases each). Germline CDR1 is MDHEN and CDR2 is SYDVKM. The CDR3 runs 16 residues. V was shortened by 7 bases and J by 0 bases, with 15 bases between the two germline ends. The CDR3, as DNA: TGTGCCAGCACTCCTCAAGGGGAGACGAACACCGGGGAGCTGTTTTTT. Amino acids: CASTPQGETNTGELFF.

This clonotype was detected only a few times. The chain carries TRBV19 and TRBJ1-1; D call uncertain. The V end lost 1 base, the J end lost 3 bases, and 6 bases lay between the germline ends. Germline V gene lookup returns CDR1 LNHDA and CDR2 SQIVND (reference sequence). The CDR3 runs 13 residues. This CDR3 is CASSIGVYTEAFF. In DNA form, the CDR3 reads TGTGCCAGTAGTATAGGTGTGTACACTGAAGCTTTCTTT.

This clonotype has just a few counts. A much larger clone is a single base away; this may be a read error. The CDR3 end shows no conserved phenylalanine or tryptophan, and so a read error is likely. This chain links TRBV20-1 with TRBJ2-5; D uncertain. CDR3 size: 12 residues. Trimming removed 6 bases at V and 5 bases at J, with 13 bases between. Per the germline V gene, CDR1 is DFQATT and CDR2 is SNEGSKA (reference sequence). This CDR3 is CSAIQAGETQYL. The CDR3 DNA follows: TGCAGTGCCATCCAGGCTGGGGAGACCCAGTACCTC.

This clonotype was detected only a few times. The V call is TRBV28, the J call TRBJ2-4; D might be TRBD2 (6 bases). The CDR3 has 18 residues. Germline V gene data show CDR1 as MDHEN and CDR2 as SYDVKM. Trimming took 3 bases from V and 1 from J, leaving 19 bases between them. The CDR3 spells CASSLFGGKAGAKNIQYF. CDR3 DNA sequence: TGTGCCAGCAGTTTGTTCGGCGGGAAGGCCGGGGCCAAAAACATTCAGTACTTC.

Ten or more counts support this clonotype. The rearrangement links TRBV27 to TRBJ2-7; 8 nucleotides match TRBD2. The CDR3 runs to 19 residues. Germline V gene data show CDR1 as MNHEY and CDR2 as SMNVEV (reference sequence). V was pared by 3 bases and J by 7 bases, with 23 bases of the junction left unmatched. CDR3 nucleotide sequence: TGTGCCAGCAGTTTGGGGTTCCCCCAAGCGGGGGAGCCCCCTCGGGAGCAGTACTTC. Amino acid sequence: CASSLGFPQAGEPPREQYF.

This clonotype has just a few counts. It may be a read error: a sequence one base away is much more abundant. This chain connects TRBV24-1 to TRBJ2-3; 8 bases agree with TRBD1. Matching the DNA end better, TRBJ1-5 makes the J call doubtful. From germline, CDR1 is KGHDR and CDR2 SFDVKD. The CDR3 is 15 residues long. The CDR3, as DNA: TGTGCCACCAGTGACCGTACAGGGGGGCGGGATACGCAGCATTTT. This translates into CATSDRTGGRDTQHF.

The V and J genes are TRBV19 and TRBJ2-7; D unresolved. This CDR3 is 15 amino acids long. V lost 11 bases, J lost 5 bases, and 25 bases lay in between. Looked up from germline, CDR1 is LNHDA and CDR2 is SQIVND (reference sequence). The CDR3 DNA is TGTGCCGGCCCTGGGCGGAAGGGCCCGTGTGACGAGCAGTACTTC. Translation: CAGPGRKGPCDEQYF. The full variable domain, in which reference TRBV19 and TRBJ2-7 provide the parts outside the CDR3, is DGGITQSPKYLFRKEGQNVTLSCEQNLNHDAMYWYRQDPGQGLRLIYYSQIVNDFQKGDIAEGYSVSREKKESFPLTVTSAQKNPTAFYLCAGPGRKGPCDEQYFGPGTRLTVT.